This note documents a single T cell receptor (beta chain) sequence. This sample is drawn from a study of OX40 agonist ivuxolimab in advanced cancers. Germline-derived CDR1 and CDR2 are SEHNR and FQNEAQ (reference sequence). This CDR3 region has 14 residues. With V trimmed by 5 bases and J by 5 bases, 6 bases remained unmatched. Profiled with immunoSEQ multiplex PCR; TCRdb holds only in-frame clones, not every one. This sample has some 61,000 clones, with roughly 88% found just once. The rearrangement joins TRBV7-9 to TRBJ2-5; TRBD1 matches at 9 bases. The sample was CD4+ or CD8+ T cells sorted from blood, taken in a trial of the OX40 agonist ivuxolimab. The TCR was taken from an adult with an advanced solid tumor such as melanoma, head and neck, liver or kidney cancer. In DNA, the CDR3 is TGTGCCAGCAGCCCACAGGGGGCACGGGAGACCCAGTACTTC. Amino acid sequence: CASSPQGARETQYF. Complete variable domain (other parts from reference TRBV7-9 and TRBJ2-5): DTGVSQNPRHKITKRGQNVTFRCDPISEHNRLYWYRQTLGQGPEFLTYFQNEAQLEKSRLLSDRFSAERPKGSFSTLEIQRTEQGDSAMYLCASSPQGARETQYFGPGTRLLVL.